This is a list of T cell receptor beta chains from one sample in a study of shared clonotypes between healthy human individuals. Assay: immunoSEQ multiplex PCR; the TCRdb copy retains only in-frame clones and omits some. Seen here are 2 million or so clones, about 95% observed once, and the top ten hold roughly 1%. Sequencing was carried out using naive CD8+ T cells sorted from blood. The receptors originated from a man aged 18 to 30 in good health. CDR3s include the opening cysteine and the closing phenylalanine or tryptophan. Fields, in order: J gene, D gene, V gene, CDR3 length, clone size, CDR3 DNA, CDR3 protein. D genes are given only for firm matches. Size tells how often a clone was seen (once, few, many) or the class of an expanded clone, and some rows leave it out.

j_gene: TRBJ2-7; d_gene: TRBD1; v_gene: TRBV28; len: 14; abundance: .; CDR3nt: TGTGCCAGCAGTGAGACAGGGGGCAGTTACGAGCAGTACTTC; CDR3aa: CASSETGGSYEQYF
j_gene: TRBJ2-7; d_gene: .; v_gene: TRBV29-1; len: 13; abundance: .; CDR3nt: TGCAGCGTTGAGACCCTAGTTTCCTACGAGCAGTACTTC; CDR3aa: CSVETLVSYEQYF
j_gene: TRBJ1-3; d_gene: .; v_gene: TRBV10-3; len: 14; abundance: .; CDR3nt: TGTGCCATCAGTACACCAGACTCTGGAAACACCATATATTTT; CDR3aa: CAISTPDSGNTIYF
j_gene: TRBJ2-1; d_gene: TRBD2; v_gene: TRBV7-2; len: 14; abundance: .; CDR3nt: TGTGCCAGCAGCCCCGGGCTAGCGGGGAATGAGCAGTTCTTC; CDR3aa: CASSPGLAGNEQFF
j_gene: TRBJ2-7; d_gene: .; v_gene: TRBV2; len: 14; abundance: .; CDR3nt: TGTGCCCGGATGATAAGGGCAGGCTCTGGAGAGCAGTACTTC; CDR3aa: CARMIRAGSGEQYF
j_gene: TRBJ2-2; d_gene: TRBD2; v_gene: TRBV30; len: 17; abundance: .; CDR3nt: TGTGCCTGGAGTCCAGAAGGACTAGCGGGAGGGTTGGGGGAGCTGTTTTTT; CDR3aa: CAWSPEGLAGGLGELFF
j_gene: TRBJ1-4; d_gene: .; v_gene: TRBV4-1; len: 16; abundance: .; CDR3nt: TGCGCCAGCAGCCAAGAACTCTGGTCCTGGGATGAAAAACTGTTTTTT; CDR3aa: CASSQELWSWDEKLFF
j_gene: TRBJ1-4; d_gene: .; v_gene: TRBV25-1; len: 13; abundance: .; CDR3nt: TGTGCCAGCAGTGAATACGGGAATGAAAAACTGTTTTTT; CDR3aa: CASSEYGNEKLFF
j_gene: TRBJ2-5; d_gene: TRBD2; v_gene: TRBV6-5; len: 16; abundance: .; CDR3nt: TGTGCCAGCAGTTACTCGGCTAGCGGGGACCAAGAGACCCAGTACTTC; CDR3aa: CASSYSASGDQETQYF
j_gene: TRBJ2-3; d_gene: .; v_gene: TRBV7-9; len: 17; abundance: .; CDR3nt: TGTGCCAGCAGCTTAATGGAAGGGGACTTCATCTCGGATACGCAGTATTTT; CDR3aa: CASSLMEGDFISDTQYF
j_gene: TRBJ1-5; d_gene: TRBD1; v_gene: TRBV27; len: 16; abundance: .; CDR3nt: TGTGCCAGCAGTTTCACAGGGGGTGAGGGCAATCAGCCCCAGCATTTT; CDR3aa: CASSFTGGEGNQPQHF
j_gene: TRBJ2-2; d_gene: TRBD2; v_gene: TRBV11-2; len: 16; abundance: .; CDR3nt: TGTGCCAGCAGCTTCACCGGGGGGGCGAGAACCGGGGAGCTGTTTTTT; CDR3aa: CASSFTGGARTGELFF
j_gene: TRBJ1-2; d_gene: .; v_gene: TRBV4-3; len: 13; abundance: .; CDR3nt: TGCGCCAGCAGCCAAGATACAGGGCATGGCTACACCTTC; CDR3aa: CASSQDTGHGYTF
j_gene: TRBJ2-1; d_gene: TRBD2; v_gene: TRBV6-5; len: 16; abundance: .; CDR3nt: TGTGCCAGCAGTTACGGGGGACTACCCGGAAACAATGAGCAGTTCTTC; CDR3aa: CASSYGGLPGNNEQFF
j_gene: TRBJ2-1; d_gene: .; v_gene: TRBV2; len: 16; abundance: .; CDR3nt: TGTGCCAGCAGTGAGCCGGACAGATCAACTAGCAATGAGCAGTTCTTC; CDR3aa: CASSEPDRSTSNEQFF
j_gene: TRBJ2-5; d_gene: .; v_gene: TRBV7-9; len: 16; abundance: .; CDR3nt: TGTGCCAGCAGCAAATACCTAGAACCACGACAAGAGACCCAGTACTTC; CDR3aa: CASSKYLEPRQETQYF
j_gene: TRBJ1-5; d_gene: TRBD1; v_gene: TRBV6-1; len: 13; abundance: once; CDR3nt: TGTGCCAGCACCGCGGACAGGGGCCAGCCCCAGCATTTT; CDR3aa: CASTADRGQPQHF
j_gene: TRBJ2-3; d_gene: .; v_gene: TRBV6-6; len: 13; abundance: .; CDR3nt: TGTGCCAGCAGTTACTCCCGGGGAGATACGCAGTATTTT; CDR3aa: CASSYSRGDTQYF
j_gene: TRBJ1-2; d_gene: TRBD1; v_gene: TRBV12-5; len: 14; abundance: .; CDR3nt: TGTGCTAGTGGACCGTTAGGGGGCAGGTATGGCTACACCTTC; CDR3aa: CASGPLGGRYGYTF
j_gene: TRBJ2-7; d_gene: .; v_gene: TRBV6-6; len: 12; abundance: .; CDR3nt: TGTGCCAGCAGTTTGACAGTCTACGAGCAGTACTTC; CDR3aa: CASSLTVYEQYF
j_gene: TRBJ2-7; d_gene: TRBD2; v_gene: TRBV27; len: 13; abundance: .; CDR3nt: TGTGCCAGCAGTTACGGGGAGGGTTACGAGCAGTACTTC; CDR3aa: CASSYGEGYEQYF
j_gene: TRBJ2-7; d_gene: .; v_gene: TRBV18; len: 14; abundance: .; CDR3nt: TGTGCCAGCTCACCACCTGGCCTCTCCTACGAGCAGTACTTC; CDR3aa: CASSPPGLSYEQYF
j_gene: TRBJ2-7; d_gene: .; v_gene: TRBV5-5; len: 14; abundance: .; CDR3nt: TGTGCCAGCAGCTGGACAGCGTACTCCTACGAGCAGTACTTC; CDR3aa: CASSWTAYSYEQYF
j_gene: TRBJ2-5; d_gene: .; v_gene: TRBV7-9; len: 12; abundance: .; CDR3nt: TGTGCCAGCAGCCTCTTACAAGAGACCCAGTACTTC; CDR3aa: CASSLLQETQYF
j_gene: TRBJ1-1; d_gene: .; v_gene: TRBV7-2; len: 16; abundance: .; CDR3nt: TGTGCCAGCAGCCCCCCCAGGTGGGGCGCGAACACTGAAGCTTTCTTT; CDR3aa: CASSPPRWGANTEAFF
j_gene: TRBJ2-5; d_gene: .; v_gene: TRBV29-1; len: 14; abundance: few; CDR3nt: TGCAGCGTTGAAGGGGGGGAACCCCAAGAGACCCAGTACTTC; CDR3aa: CSVEGGEPQETQYF
j_gene: TRBJ2-1; d_gene: .; v_gene: TRBV11-2; len: 13; abundance: once; CDR3nt: TGTGCCAGCAGCTTAGTTGTGGGAGGAGAGCAGTTCTTC; CDR3aa: CASSLVVGGEQFF
j_gene: TRBJ2-3; d_gene: .; v_gene: TRBV7-8; len: 14; abundance: .; CDR3nt: TGTGCCAGCAGCCCCTTACCTCCCCCAGATACGCAGTATTTT; CDR3aa: CASSPLPPPDTQYF
j_gene: TRBJ2-7; d_gene: .; v_gene: TRBV11-2; len: 13; abundance: .; CDR3nt: TGTGCCAGCAGCTTATCCCATAACTACGAGCAGTACTTC; CDR3aa: CASSLSHNYEQYF
j_gene: TRBJ1-1; d_gene: .; v_gene: TRBV2; len: 15; abundance: .; CDR3nt: TGTGCCAGCAGTGACCGCGGGCAGGGGAACACTGAAGCTTTCTTT; CDR3aa: CASSDRGQGNTEAFF
j_gene: TRBJ2-7; d_gene: .; v_gene: TRBV27; len: 12; abundance: once; CDR3nt: TGTGCCAGCAGTCCGGGTCTCTACGAGCAGTACTTC; CDR3aa: CASSPGLYEQYF
j_gene: TRBJ1-4; d_gene: .; v_gene: TRBV7-9; len: 16; abundance: .; CDR3nt: TGTGCCAGCAGCTCCTTTGGGAAAGCGGCAAATGAAAAACTGTTTTTT; CDR3aa: CASSSFGKAANEKLFF
j_gene: TRBJ1-1; d_gene: .; v_gene: TRBV12-5; len: 13; abundance: .; CDR3nt: TGTGCTAGTGGTTTGAGGGGGAACACTGAAGCTTTCTTT; CDR3aa: CASGLRGNTEAFF
j_gene: TRBJ1-2; d_gene: .; v_gene: TRBV11-2; len: 11; abundance: .; CDR3nt: TGTGCCAGCAGCTTCGGGGTTGGCTACACCTTC; CDR3aa: CASSFGVGYTF
j_gene: TRBJ2-2; d_gene: TRBD1; v_gene: TRBV5-4; len: 16; abundance: .; CDR3nt: TGTGCCAGCAGCCTCAAAGGGGGCTGGAGCACCGGGGAGCTGTTTTTT; CDR3aa: CASSLKGGWSTGELFF
j_gene: TRBJ2-1; d_gene: TRBD2; v_gene: TRBV9; len: 16; abundance: .; CDR3nt: TGTGCCAGCAGCGTCGGACGGGGAGGGCCCCTCGATGAGCAGTTCTTC; CDR3aa: CASSVGRGGPLDEQFF
j_gene: TRBJ2-5; d_gene: .; v_gene: TRBV27; len: 13; abundance: .; CDR3nt: TGTGCCAGCAGGCTAGCAGGGACAGAGACCCAGTACTTC; CDR3aa: CASRLAGTETQYF
j_gene: TRBJ2-7; d_gene: TRBD2; v_gene: TRBV5-1; len: 14; abundance: once; CDR3nt: TGCGCCAGCAGCTTGGCCAGCGGGGGCTACGAGCAGTACTTC; CDR3aa: CASSLASGGYEQYF
j_gene: TRBJ2-7; d_gene: .; v_gene: TRBV6-5; len: 12; abundance: .; CDR3nt: TGTGCCAGCAGCGGGCCAGACTACGAGCAGTACTTC; CDR3aa: CASSGPDYEQYF
j_gene: TRBJ1-5; d_gene: TRBD1; v_gene: TRBV7-9; len: 15; abundance: .; CDR3nt: TGTGCCAGCAGCCCCGGGACAGGGGGCTCTCAGCCCCAGCATTTT; CDR3aa: CASSPGTGGSQPQHF